Shown below are 21 T cell receptor beta chains from a single sample sequenced in a study of spatial heterogeneity in lung cancer. The time point: sample taken at primary tumor resection. Without sorting, whole RNA was sequenced from tumor, nontumor lung or frozen PBMC. From the 5' RACE reads, TCRdb called clonotypes with MiXCR, one entry per CDR3 protein. The sample lists 35,000 or so distinct CDR3 sequences, around 5.2% occurring once. Sequenced here: PBMCs, sampled at surgery. The receptors here all came from a female donor with early-stage non-small cell lung cancer.

This clonotype was seen at least ten times. V and J are TRBV21-1 and TRBJ2-3; the table's D call, TRBD1, was not checked against the DNA. TRBV21-1 is flagged as a pseudogene. The CDR3 consists of 17 residues. This chain's CDR3 is CASSKRLWQGVMDTQYF. CDR3 DNA sequence: TGTGCCAGCAGCAAAAGGCTGTGGCAGGGGGTGATGGATACGCAGTATTTT.

This clonotype was seen a few times. The genes are TRBV18 and TRBJ2-7; TRBD1 matches 7 bases. The CDR3 length is 12 residues. Germline CDR1 KGHSH, CDR2 LQKENI. J lost 5 bases, V lost 2 bases, and 0 bases had no gene match. The CDR3: CASSPGQDEQYF. CDR3 coding DNA: TGTGCCAGCTCACCAGGACAGGACGAGCAGTACTTC.

Relative to its sample, this clonotype is medium-sized. This rearrangement joins TRBV7-8 to TRBJ2-6; D call uncertain. In germline, CDR1 is SGHVS, CDR2 FQNEAQ. V shed 0 bases and J shed 0 bases, with 9 bases lying between them. The CDR3 has 17 residues. The CDR3 here is CASSLALRFSGANVLTF. CDR3 DNA: TGTGCCAGCAGCTTAGCGCTACGGTTCTCTGGGGCCAACGTCCTGACTTTC. The full variable domain, in which reference TRBV7-8 and TRBJ2-6 provide the parts outside the CDR3, is GAGVSQSPRYKVAKRGQDVALRCDPISGHVSLFWYQQALGQGPEFLTYFQNEAQLDKSGLPSDRFFAERPEGSVSTLKIQRTQQEDSAVYLCASSLALRFSGANVLTFGAGSRLTVL.

The gene calls are TRBV7-2 and TRBJ2-1, with 11 bases that match TRBD1. Germline values: CDR1 SGHTA, CDR2 FQGNSA. CDR3 length equals 16 residues. After removal of 4 bases from V and 4 bases from J, the junction contained 6 bases not matched to a gene. For the CDR3, the DNA is TGTGCCAGCAGCTCGTTCGGGACAGGGGGGTACAATGAGCAGTTCTTC. It yields the protein CASSSFGTGGYNEQFF.

In this sample, this clonotype turned up many times. The chain has TRBV20-1 and TRBJ2-3, with 10 nucleotides matching TRBD2. CDR1 and CDR2 (germline): DFQATT, SNEGSKA (reference sequence). This CDR3 has 13 amino acids. Trimming took 6 bases from V and 4 from J; bases not matched to a gene: 4. CDR3 loop: CSALAGEADTQYF. In DNA form, the CDR3 reads TGCAGTGCCCTAGCGGGGGAGGCAGATACGCAGTATTTT.

This clonotype was observed a handful of times. This chain uses TRBV6-5 with TRBJ2-5, with D perhaps matching TRBD1 (6 bases). CDR3 length: 16 residues. V gave up 4 bases and J gave up 3 bases, with 18 bases separating them. Per germline, CDR1 MNHEY and CDR2 SVGAGI. The CDR3 loop is CASSWQGTLGEETQYF. The CDR3 DNA sequence: TGTGCCAGCAGTTGGCAGGGGACCCTGGGGGAAGAGACCCAGTACTTC.

This clonotype was detected ten times or more. The chain combines TRBV10-1 with TRBJ2-6; TRBD2 might be the D (6 bases). This CDR3 comprises 18 residues. The germline gives CDR1 WNHNN, CDR2 SYGVQD (reference sequence). Deletions cut 0 bases from V and 0 bases from J, with 12 bases between. CDR3 loop: CASSESTGLNSGANVLTF. CDR3 nucleotide sequence: TGCGCCAGCAGTGAGTCGACGGGACTGAACTCTGGGGCCAACGTCCTGACTTTC.

This clonotype was counted many times. The J gene is TRBJ1-4, the V gene TRBV14; maybe TRBD1 (6 bases). Germline V gene sequence: CDR1 SGHDN, CDR2 FVKESK. The CDR3 spans 15 residues. V dropped 4 bases and J dropped 7 bases, with 16 bases sitting between them. CDR3: CASSRLTGSGEKLFF. DNA for the CDR3: TGTGCCAGCAGCCGACTCACAGGGTCGGGTGAAAAACTGTTTTTT.

The table lists this clonotype with many counts. J is TRBJ2-7 and V is TRBV19; perhaps TRBD2 as D (6 bases). The V and J ends lost 5 bases and 6 bases respectively, with 14 bases between them. The CDR3 runs to 13 residues. Germline CDR1 is LNHDA and CDR2 is SQIVND (reference sequence). CDR3: CASSGTAGSEQYF. DNA for the CDR3: TGTGCCAGTAGTGGGACGGCGGGGAGCGAGCAGTACTTC. Complete variable domain (other parts from reference TRBV19 and TRBJ2-7): DGGITQSPKYLFRKEGQNVTLSCEQNLNHDAMYWYRQDPGQGLRLIYYSQIVNDFQKGDIAEGYSVSREKKESFPLTVTSAQKNPTAFYLCASSGTAGSEQYFGPGTRLTVT.

This clonotype was found many times. The chain recombines TRBV6-5 with TRBJ1-1; D gene uncertain. Looked up from germline, CDR1 is MNHEY and CDR2 is SVGAGI. Trimming removed 5 bases from V and 7 bases from J, with 14 bases in between. This CDR3 region has 13 residues. CDR3 DNA sequence: TGTGCCAGCAGTCGAACTGGAGAAAGTGAAGCTTTCTTT. As protein: CASSRTGESEAFF.

In its sample, this clonotype was seen many times. The chain joins TRBV12-3 or TRBV12-4 to TRBJ2-1; 10 nucleotides align to TRBD1. V dropped 7 bases and J dropped 8; count of bases not matched to a gene: 8. The CDR3 totals 14 residues. The chain's CDR3 is CASNPGTGADEQFF. The CDR3 nucleotides read TGTGCCAGCAACCCCGGGACAGGGGCTGATGAGCAGTTCTTC.

Remarks on this clonotype: This clone may be a read error of a much larger clone one base away. V and J are TRBV5-1 and TRBJ1-1; no clear D gene. Looked up from germline, CDR1 is SGHRS and CDR2 is YFSETQ. This CDR3 contains 14 residues. The DNA for the CDR3 is TGCGCCAGCAGCTTGGTCGCGGGGAACACTGCAGCTTTCTTT. Translated, it gives CASSLVAGNTAAFF.

This clonotype was picked up many times. The chain joins TRBV5-1 to TRBJ2-1, with D unresolved. The CDR3 has 11 residues. Trimming stripped 1 base from V and 6 bases from J, with 2 bases between. The germline V gene has CDR1 SGHRS and CDR2 YFSETQ. The DNA for the CDR3 is TGCGCCAGCAGCTTGATCAATGAGCAGTTCTTC. This codes for CASSLINEQFF.

At least ten counts were recorded for this clonotype. The gene calls are TRBV29-1 and TRBJ2-2; TRBD1 aligns across 8 bases. Trimming removed 8 bases from V and 1 base from J; junction bases left unmatched: 6. Germline values: CDR1 SQVTM, CDR2 ANQGSEA. The length of the CDR3 is 14 residues. CDR3 DNA: TGCAGCACTCGCGGGACAGGGAACACCGGGGAGCTGTTTTTT. Its translation: CSTRGTGNTGELFF.

The chain combines TRBV20-1 with TRBJ2-1; 14 nucleotides match TRBD2. Germline V lookup: CDR1 DFQATT, CDR2 SNEGSKA (reference sequence). The CDR3 loop spans 18 amino acids. With 1 base clipped from V and 0 bases from J, the junction kept 5 bases outside the gene matches. The chain's CDR3 is CSARVPGTSGSSYNEQFF. The DNA for the CDR3 is TGCAGTGCTAGAGTTCCCGGGACTAGCGGGAGCTCCTACAATGAGCAGTTCTTC.

The chain combines TRBV12-3 or TRBV12-4 with TRBJ1-6, with unresolved D. The CDR3 length is 12 residues. The V and J ends lost 7 bases and 5 bases respectively, with 6 bases between them. CDR3 sequence (DNA): TGTGCCAGCAACCGGGATAATTCACCCCTCCACTTT. Protein product: CASNRDNSPLHF.

This clonotype appeared many times. The chain couples TRBV5-1 to TRBJ1-1; no clear D. CDR3 length: 14 residues. Germline V gene lookup returns CDR1 SGHRS and CDR2 YFSETQ. Trimming removed 3 bases from V and 0 bases from J, with 9 bases in between. CDR3: CASSSRSMNTEAFF. Here the CDR3 DNA reads TGCGCCAGCAGCTCCCGCTCCATGAACACTGAAGCTTTCTTT.

This clonotype occurred many times. The chain recombines TRBV5-1 with TRBJ1-3; D gene unclear. CDR1 SGHRS and CDR2 YFSETQ come from the germline V gene. The CDR3 consists of 13 residues. Trimming pared 3 bases from V and 4 bases from J, leaving 8 bases between. The CDR3 loop is CASSSIQGNTIYF. The CDR3 DNA reads TGCGCCAGCAGCTCTATACAGGGAAACACCATATATTTT.

Regarding this clonotype: One end of the junction varies from germline; a read error may be responsible. The J gene is TRBJ1-6, the V gene TRBV3-1; D not resolved. CDR3 size: 15 residues. CDR1 is LGHDT, CDR2 YNNKEL, per germline (reference sequence). For the CDR3, the DNA is TGTGCCAGCAGCCAAGTTCCTACTGGAAATTCACTCCTCCACTTT. Protein sequence: CASSQVPTGNSLLHF.

This clonotype was seen repeatedly, ten times or more. The rearrangement links TRBV5-1 to TRBJ2-5; a weak D match, TRBD2 (5 bases). V was pared by 1 base and J by 0 bases, with 10 bases between. Germline-derived CDR1 and CDR2 are SGHRS and YFSETQ. The CDR3 sequence is 15 residues long. The chain's CDR3 is CASSLFGIHQETQYF. The CDR3 DNA sequence: TGCGCCAGCAGCTTGTTCGGGATTCACCAAGAGACCCAGTACTTC.

V usage is TRBV30 and J usage is TRBJ2-1; 10 nucleotides align to TRBD2. V gave up 1 base and J gave up 3 bases; unmatched junction bases: 0. Germline assignment: CDR1 GTSNPN and CDR2 SVGIG (reference sequence). The CDR3 has 14 amino acids. The CDR3 nucleotides are TGTGCCTGGAGTGCTAGCGGGGGCTACAATGAGCAGTTCTTC. It is translated as CAWSASGGYNEQFF.